Sequencing of this TCR beta chain was carried out in a study of T-cell reconstitution after alpha-beta-depleted transplantation in children. General study results and limits: High day-60 TCRbeta diversity in some patients came from surviving recipient T cells and thymic progenitors. A year had passed since transplant, and T-cell counts and diversity by then came mostly from newly produced T cells. About two months after transplant, alpha-beta T cells reportedly came from several hundred expanded graft clones.

Unique molecular identifiers tagged the TCRbeta library. TCRdb redid the calling of the PCR reads with MiXCR, one entry per CDR3 protein. The table lists hundreds of thousands of distinct CDR3 sequences, roughly 11% of them singletons. V shed 4 bases and J 6 bases; nucleotides not matched to a gene: 5. Germline values: CDR1 SQVTM, CDR2 ANQGSEA. This CDR3 contains 12 residues. This clonotype has ten or more counts. Its antigen is not identified. The chain joins TRBV29-1 to TRBJ1-2, with 7 bases fitting TRBD1. The receptor was derived from a child less than two years old with acute myeloid leukemia, due to receive a stem cell transplant. Sample: PBMCs, taken before TCRalphabeta/CD19-depleted stem cell transplant. This CDR3 reads CSVAGGWDGYTF. CDR3 sequence (DNA): TGCAGCGTTGCAGGGGGTTGGGATGGCTACACCTTC.